This T cell receptor beta chain was profiled in a study of blood T cells in healthy people across ages. Per germline, CDR1 SGHTA and CDR2 FQGNSA. CDR3 size: 13 residues. The V end lost 5 bases, the J end lost 2 bases, and 10 bases lay between the germline ends. A second 7 to 11 cycle PCR used barcoded and J-beta primers. Every single cDNA molecule received a tag from a template-switch adaptor with 12 random nucleotides. TCRdb reprocessed the 5' RACE reads with MiXCR, giving one entry per CDR3 protein. This table holds fewer than 1,000,000 distinct CDR3 sequences, around 45% found once. This clonotype has just a few counts. Isolated PBMCs totaled at least 7 million in each sample.

This sequence was found in an elderly man in good health. The source material was blood. The chain recombines TRBV7-2 with TRBJ2-7; D is perhaps TRBD1 (6 bases). CDR3 DNA: TGTGCCAGCAGCCGGGACACTACCTACGAGCAGTACTTC. Protein product: CASSRDTTYEQYF.